A selection of T cell receptor beta chains follows, all from one sample in a study of T cell responses to AZD1222 COVID-19 vaccine. Profiling relied on immunoSEQ multiplex PCR, and the TCRdb table lists in-frame clones only, not all of them. The top ten hold approximately 3.6% of the sample, which has roughly 140,000 clones, about 91% seen once. The specimen comprised peripheral blood, sampled on day 0 of MenACWY control vaccination. The origin of the receptors is an adult in good health. CDR3s include the opening cysteine and the closing phenylalanine or tryptophan. D genes are given only for firm matches. The listing skips clone size in some rows; elsewhere it reads once, few, many or a size class.

>.|TRBJ1-2|.|TRBV18
CASSPGGSYGYTF
TGTGCCAGCTCACCCGGGGGTTCCTATGGCTACACCTTC
>.|TRBJ2-7|.|TRBV28
CASSTPSRTYEQYF
TGTGCCAGCAGTACCCCATCTAGGACCTACGAGCAGTACTTC
>TRBD2|TRBJ2-7|.|TRBV19
CASRTSGFSSYEQYF
TGTGCCAGTAGAACTAGCGGGTTCAGCTCCTACGAGCAGTACTTC
>.|TRBJ2-5|once|TRBV5-1
CASSFRGQQETQYF
TGCGCCAGCAGCTTTCGCGGACAACAAGAGACCCAGTACTTC
>TRBD1|TRBJ1-6|.|TRBV3-1/TRBV3-2
CASSPQWTGEGSYNSPLHF
TGTGCCAGCAGTCCTCAGTGGACAGGGGAGGGATCCTATAATTCACCCCTCCACTTT
>.|TRBJ2-7|.|TRBV6-6
CASRYRTALSYEQYF
TGTGCCAGCAGATACCGGACTGCCCTATCCTACGAGCAGTACTTC
>.|TRBJ1-3|.|TRBV6-5
CASSRDTSGNTIYF
TGTGCCAGCTCCCGGGACACCTCTGGAAACACCATATATTTT
>.|TRBJ2-7|.|TRBV4-1
CASSQVPRYYEQYF
TGCGCCAGCAGCCAGGTCCCGAGGTACTACGAGCAGTACTTC
>.|TRBJ1-3|.|TRBV3-1/TRBV3-2
CASSQGGGNTIYF
TGTGCCAGCAGCCAAGGCGGGGGAAACACCATATATTTT
>.|TRBJ1-1|.|TRBV6-2/TRBV6-3
CASSSRTGGTEAFF
TGTGCCAGCAGTTCGAGGACGGGGGGCACTGAAGCTTTCTTT
>TRBD1|TRBJ2-4|.|TRBV28
CASSLGTGTPKNIQYF
TGTGCCAGCAGCCTAGGGACAGGGACTCCCAAAAACATTCAGTACTTC
>TRBD1|TRBJ2-4|.|TRBV5-4
CASSLKTGGTKNIQYF
TGTGCCAGCAGCTTAAAAACAGGGGGCACTAAAAACATTCAGTACTTC
>.|TRBJ1-2|once|TRBV6-2/TRBV6-3
CASSNYGYTF
TGTGCCAGCAGCAACTATGGCTACACCTTC
>.|TRBJ2-3|once|TRBV6-5
CATGDGGRGADTQYF
TGTGCCACCGGGGACGGAGGGAGAGGGGCAGATACGCAGTATTTT
>.|TRBJ1-5|.|TRBV5-8
CASSQGSGQPQHF
TGTGCCAGCAGCCAAGGGTCCGGTCAGCCCCAGCATTTT
>.|TRBJ1-3|once|TRBV19
CASKQGRLEGGNTIYF
TGTGCCAGTAAGCAGGGGCGGCTGGAGGGTGGAAACACCATATATTTT
>TRBD1|TRBJ1-6|many|TRBV19
CASSIAAGGWSPLHF
TGTGCCAGTAGTATAGCGGCAGGGGGATGGTCACCCCTCCACTTT